The source of this TCR beta chain is a study of cytomegalovirus exposure and HLA in healthy donors. Broader study findings: Rarity characterized most TCR sequences, yet some public TCRs appeared in many donors. An assumption of roughly uniform sequencing depth across donors underlay the presence/absence analyses.

Primers included in the PCR were 60 Vbeta and 13 Jbeta primers. The data were produced by immunoSEQ multiplex PCR, yet TCRdb's version contains in-frame clones alone and is incomplete. The sample holds some 240,000 clones, nearly 95% seen once. This CDR3 has 12 residues. The germline V gene has CDR1 SNHLY and CDR2 FYNNEI. V was pared by 9 bases and J by 2 bases, with 4 bases of the junction left unmatched. Concerning this clone itself: Its antigen remains unknown.

The sample was PBMCs. This sequence originates from a girl aged 2-9 years in good health and CMV-seronegative. J is TRBJ2-7 and V is TRBV2; TRBD1 matches at 7 bases. The DNA for the CDR3 is TGTGCCAGGGGGGACAGTACCTACGAGCAGTACTTC. It codes for CARGDSTYEQYF.